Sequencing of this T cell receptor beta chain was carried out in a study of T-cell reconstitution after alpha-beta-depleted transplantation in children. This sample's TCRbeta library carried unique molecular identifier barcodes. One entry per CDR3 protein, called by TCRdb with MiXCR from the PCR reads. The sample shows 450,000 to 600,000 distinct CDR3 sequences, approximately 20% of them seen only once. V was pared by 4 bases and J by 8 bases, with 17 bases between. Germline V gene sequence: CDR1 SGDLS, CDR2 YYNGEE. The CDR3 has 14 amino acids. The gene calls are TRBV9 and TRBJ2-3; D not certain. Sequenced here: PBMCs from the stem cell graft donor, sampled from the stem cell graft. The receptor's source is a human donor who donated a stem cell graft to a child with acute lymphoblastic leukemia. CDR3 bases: TGTGCCAGCAGCCCCCCGGCAGGACGGGCTACGCAGTATTTT. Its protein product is CASSPPAGRATQYF.